This TCR beta chain came from a study of T-cell memory formation after mild COVID-19. Study conclusions and caveats: That cross-reactive memory joined was suggested by some responding clones appearing in pre-infection memory.

The CDR3 totals 16 residues. V was clipped by 6 bases and J by 2 bases, with 16 bases between them. This clonotype was detected a few times. Its matching antigen is unknown. MiXCR, applied by TCRdb to the 5' RACE reads, yields one record per CDR3 protein. The repertoire includes some 150,000 distinct CDR3 sequences, 15% to 20% of them detected once, and around 2.5% sits in the top ten. The sample consisted of PBMCs or a T cell subset sorted from them (not recorded which). The clonotype was recovered from an adult woman who had mild COVID-19 (a few samples of this study predate the infection). Cell type and time point are not known. The V and J genes are TRBV12-3 or TRBV12-4 and TRBJ2-2, with D perhaps matching TRBD1 (6 bases). The CDR3 sequence is CASSINRAPNTGELFF. Written as DNA, the CDR3 is TGTGCCAGCAGCATTAACAGGGCGCCTAACACCGGGGAGCTGTTTTTT.